A selection of T cell receptor beta chains follows, all from one sample in a study of breast tumors, draining lymph nodes, adjacent tissues. TCRdb re-called the multiplex PCR reads with MiXCR, one entry per CDR3 protein. This sample yields approximately 210,000 distinct CDR3 sequences, of which under 40% are seen a single time; 3% to 4% belongs to the top ten. Sample: axillary lymph node tissue. The receptors derive from a female donor with breast cancer. Some clones in this sample may be carry-over from other donors' samples. CDR3s include the opening cysteine and the closing phenylalanine or tryptophan. The order of the fields is V gene, CDR3 length, clone size, J gene, D gene, CDR3 protein, CDR3 DNA. A D gene is named only where the DNA matches it firmly. A row's size may be missing; if present it is once, few, many or a size class.

v_gene: TRBV7-3
len: 17
abundance: NA
j_gene: TRBJ1-2
d_gene: NA
CDR3aa: CASSSTSGTALGGGYTF
CDR3nt: TGTGCCAGCAGCTCGACGTCAGGGACCGCCCTGGGGGGTGGCTACACCTTC

v_gene: TRBV2
len: 15
abundance: many
j_gene: TRBJ1-2
d_gene: NA
CDR3aa: CASSLLRSVGDGYTF
CDR3nt: TGTGCCAGCAGTCTTTTGCGCTCGGTAGGAGATGGCTACACCTTC

v_gene: TRBV6-1
len: 14
abundance: NA
j_gene: TRBJ1-3
d_gene: NA
CDR3aa: CARRLAGEGNTIYF
CDR3nt: TGTGCCAGAAGACTAGCGGGAGAGGGAAACACCATATATTTT

v_gene: TRBV4-2
len: 17
abundance: NA
j_gene: TRBJ2-1
d_gene: TRBD2
CDR3aa: CASSQDLSSGVYNEQFF
CDR3nt: TGTGCCAGCAGCCAAGATCTCTCTAGCGGGGTCTACAATGAGCAGTTCTTC

v_gene: TRBV14
len: 15
abundance: many
j_gene: TRBJ1-2
d_gene: TRBD1
CDR3aa: CASSRTGMGNYGYTF
CDR3nt: TGTGCCAGCAGCCGGACAGGGATGGGTAACTATGGCTACACCTTC

v_gene: TRBV6-6
len: 13
abundance: few
j_gene: TRBJ2-1
d_gene: NA
CDR3aa: CASSPNTYNEQFF
CDR3nt: TGTGCCAGCAGCCCAAACACCTACAATGAGCAGTTCTTC

v_gene: TRBV6-5
len: 13
abundance: many
j_gene: TRBJ1-4
d_gene: NA
CDR3aa: CASSLDGAEKLFF
CDR3nt: TGTGCCAGCAGTCTGGACGGCGCCGAAAAACTGTTTTTT

v_gene: TRBV2
len: 15
abundance: many
j_gene: TRBJ2-7
d_gene: NA
CDR3aa: CASSDGGGMGYEQYF
CDR3nt: TGTGCCAGCAGTGATGGCGGGGGCATGGGTTACGAGCAGTACTTC

v_gene: TRBV5-1
len: 13
abundance: many
j_gene: TRBJ2-2
d_gene: NA
CDR3aa: CASSPDGTGELFF
CDR3nt: TGCGCCAGCAGCCCGGATGGAACCGGGGAGCTGTTTTTT

v_gene: TRBV7-3
len: 15
abundance: NA
j_gene: TRBJ2-3
d_gene: TRBD2
CDR3aa: CASSLGLAGGDTQYF
CDR3nt: TGTGCCAGCAGCTTAGGGCTAGCGGGGGGGGATACGCAGTATTTT

v_gene: TRBV11-2
len: 14
abundance: many
j_gene: TRBJ2-3
d_gene: NA
CDR3aa: CASSLEATTDTQYF
CDR3nt: TGTGCCAGCAGCTTAGAGGCAACCACAGATACGCAGTATTTT

v_gene: TRBV28
len: 12
abundance: NA
j_gene: TRBJ1-2
d_gene: NA
CDR3aa: CASSPLTRGYTF
CDR3nt: TGTGCCAGCAGTCCCTTGACCAGAGGCTACACCTTC

v_gene: TRBV20-1
len: 12
abundance: many
j_gene: TRBJ1-5
d_gene: NA
CDR3aa: CSARTENQPQHF
CDR3nt: TGCAGTGCAAGGACAGAGAATCAGCCCCAGCATTTT

v_gene: TRBV9
len: 12
abundance: many
j_gene: TRBJ1-2
d_gene: NA
CDR3aa: CASTRQAYGYTF
CDR3nt: TGTGCCAGCACCCGACAGGCCTATGGCTACACCTTC

v_gene: TRBV7-6
len: 18
abundance: many
j_gene: TRBJ2-1
d_gene: TRBD2
CDR3aa: CASSFSALTSKGYNEQFF
CDR3nt: TGTGCCAGCAGCTTTAGCGCCCTGACTAGCAAAGGATACAATGAGCAGTTCTTC

v_gene: TRBV20-1
len: 13
abundance: NA
j_gene: TRBJ2-7
d_gene: NA
CDR3aa: CSARDWGEYEQYF
CDR3nt: TGCAGTGCTAGAGACTGGGGAGAGTACGAGCAGTACTTC

v_gene: TRBV29-1
len: 10
abundance: NA
j_gene: TRBJ1-2
d_gene: NA
CDR3aa: CSLEGVGYTF
CDR3nt: TGCAGCTTGGAGGGGGTGGGCTACACCTTC

v_gene: TRBV11-2
len: 16
abundance: many
j_gene: TRBJ2-5
d_gene: TRBD2
CDR3aa: CASSLDLIAGVETQYF
CDR3nt: TGTGCCAGCAGCTTGGACCTTATAGCGGGAGTAGAGACCCAGTACTTC

v_gene: TRBV29-1
len: 11
abundance: many
j_gene: TRBJ1-2
d_gene: TRBD1
CDR3aa: CSVTGANGYTF
CDR3nt: TGCAGCGTTACAGGGGCTAACGGCTACACCTTC

v_gene: TRBV7-8
len: 13
abundance: NA
j_gene: TRBJ1-1
d_gene: NA
CDR3aa: CASSSDRNTEAFF
CDR3nt: TGTGCCAGCAGCTCCGACAGAAACACTGAAGCTTTCTTT

v_gene: TRBV5-1
len: 13
abundance: many
j_gene: TRBJ2-7
d_gene: NA
CDR3aa: CASRKRDFYEQYF
CDR3nt: TGCGCCAGCAGAAAAAGGGACTTCTACGAGCAGTACTTC

v_gene: TRBV7-2
len: 16
abundance: NA
j_gene: TRBJ2-5
d_gene: TRBD2
CDR3aa: CASSLVPGGGQETQYF
CDR3nt: TGTGCCAGCAGCTTGGTACCGGGAGGGGGACAAGAGACCCAGTACTTC

v_gene: TRBV19
len: 15
abundance: NA
j_gene: TRBJ1-5
d_gene: NA
CDR3aa: CASTRATGFDQPRHF
CDR3nt: TGTGCCAGTACTAGGGCTACAGGGTTCGATCAGCCCCGGCATTTT

v_gene: TRBV30
len: 14
abundance: NA
j_gene: TRBJ2-1
d_gene: NA
CDR3aa: CAWSVLGSTDTQFF
CDR3nt: TGTGCCTGGAGTGTACTCGGGTCCACAGATACGCAGTTCTTC

v_gene: TRBV5-1
len: 14
abundance: many
j_gene: TRBJ2-7
d_gene: TRBD1
CDR3aa: CASRQDRGFYEQYF
CDR3nt: TGCGCCAGCAGACAAGACAGGGGATTCTACGAGCAGTACTTC

v_gene: TRBV18
len: 16
abundance: few
j_gene: TRBJ2-3
d_gene: TRBD2
CDR3aa: CASSPPGLAGADTQYF
CDR3nt: TGTGCCAGCTCACCACCGGGACTAGCTGGGGCAGATACGCAGTATTTT

v_gene: TRBV18
len: 16
abundance: few
j_gene: TRBJ2-2
d_gene: TRBD2
CDR3aa: CASSRSGSANTGELFF
CDR3nt: TGTGCCAGCTCTCGTAGCGGGAGCGCGAACACCGGGGAGCTGTTTTTT

v_gene: TRBV28
len: 15
abundance: NA
j_gene: TRBJ2-1
d_gene: NA
CDR3aa: CASSLIGRTDNEQFF
CDR3nt: TGTGCCAGCAGTTTAATCGGGCGGACGGACAATGAGCAGTTCTTC

v_gene: TRBV29-1
len: 12
abundance: many
j_gene: TRBJ2-1
d_gene: NA
CDR3aa: CSVLNVGGSTFF
CDR3nt: TGCAGCGTTTTAAATGTCGGGGGCTCAACGTTCTTC

v_gene: TRBV16
len: 14
abundance: NA
j_gene: TRBJ2-3
d_gene: TRBD1
CDR3aa: CASRISTGSDTQYF
CDR3nt: TGTGCCAGCAGAATATCGACAGGGTCAGATACGCAGTATTTT

v_gene: TRBV20-1
len: 14
abundance: NA
j_gene: TRBJ1-1
d_gene: NA
CDR3aa: CSVGAIGGNTEAFF
CDR3nt: TGCAGTGTTGGGGCCATCGGAGGGAACACTGAAGCTTTCTTT

v_gene: TRBV7-8
len: 13
abundance: many
j_gene: TRBJ2-1
d_gene: NA
CDR3aa: CASSTLLYNEQFF
CDR3nt: TGTGCCAGCAGCACCCTTCTTTACAATGAGCAGTTCTTC

v_gene: TRBV10-3
len: 10
abundance: NA
j_gene: TRBJ2-5
d_gene: TRBD1
CDR3aa: CATGQGAQYF
CDR3nt: TGTGCCACTGGACAGGGGGCCCAGTACTTC

v_gene: TRBV9
len: 15
abundance: many
j_gene: TRBJ2-5
d_gene: TRBD1
CDR3aa: CASSITGQGSETQYF
CDR3nt: TGTGCCAGCAGCATCACGGGACAGGGGTCAGAGACCCAGTACTTC

v_gene: TRBV7-9
len: 16
abundance: NA
j_gene: TRBJ2-1
d_gene: NA
CDR3aa: CASSQRLIREQNEQSF
CDR3nt: TGTGCCAGCAGCCAACGCCTGATACGGGAACAAAATGAGCAGTCCTTC

v_gene: TRBV20-1
len: 12
abundance: many
j_gene: TRBJ2-1
d_gene: NA
CDR3aa: CSARWQYNEQFF
CDR3nt: TGCAGTGCTAGATGGCAGTACAATGAGCAGTTCTTC

v_gene: TRBV20-1
len: 12
abundance: many
j_gene: TRBJ2-1
d_gene: NA
CDR3aa: CSARDYDNEQFF
CDR3nt: TGCAGTGCTAGAGATTACGACAATGAGCAGTTCTTC

v_gene: TRBV15
len: 17
abundance: NA
j_gene: TRBJ1-6
d_gene: TRBD1
CDR3aa: CATRGGTGGIYNSPLHF
CDR3nt: TGTGCCACCAGAGGGGGGACAGGGGGTATCTATAATTCACCCCTCCACTTT

v_gene: TRBV20-1
len: 13
abundance: NA
j_gene: TRBJ1-5
d_gene: TRBD1
CDR3aa: CSARDRGLSYEHF
CDR3nt: TGCAGTGCTAGGGACAGGGGATTGTCCTACGAGCATTTT

v_gene: TRBV5-6
len: 17
abundance: NA
j_gene: TRBJ2-3
d_gene: TRBD2
CDR3aa: CASSLIIAGGGADTQYF
CDR3nt: TGTGCCAGCAGCTTGATCATCGCGGGAGGGGGGGCAGATACGCAGTATTTT

v_gene: TRBV29-1
len: 14
abundance: NA
j_gene: TRBJ2-3
d_gene: TRBD1
CDR3aa: CSVATGQVTDTQYF
CDR3nt: TGCAGCGTAGCTACGGGACAGGTCACAGATACGCAGTATTTT

v_gene: TRBV12-3/TRBV12-4
len: 13
abundance: many
j_gene: TRBJ2-2
d_gene: NA
CDR3aa: CASSKGFTGELFF
CDR3nt: TGTGCCAGCAGTAAGGGGTTCACCGGGGAGCTGTTTTTT